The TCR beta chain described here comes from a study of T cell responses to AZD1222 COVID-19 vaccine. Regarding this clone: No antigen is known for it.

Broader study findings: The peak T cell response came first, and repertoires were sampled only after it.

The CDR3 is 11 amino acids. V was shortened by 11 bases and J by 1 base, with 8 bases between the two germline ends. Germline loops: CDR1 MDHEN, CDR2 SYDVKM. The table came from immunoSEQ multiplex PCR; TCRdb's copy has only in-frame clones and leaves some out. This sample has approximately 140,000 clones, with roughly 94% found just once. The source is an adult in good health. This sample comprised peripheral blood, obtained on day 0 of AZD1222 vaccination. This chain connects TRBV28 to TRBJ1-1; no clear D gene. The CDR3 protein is CAAQENTEAFF. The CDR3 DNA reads TGTGCCGCTCAAGAGAACACTGAAGCTTTCTTT. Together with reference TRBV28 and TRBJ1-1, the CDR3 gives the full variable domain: DVKVTQSSRYLVKRTGEKVFLECVQDMDHENMFWYRQDPGLGLRLIYFSYDVKMKEKGDIPEGYSVSREKKERFSLILESASTNQTSMYLCAAQENTEAFFGQGTRLTVV.